Listed here are 15 T cell receptor beta chains from one sample, sequenced in a study of shared clonotypes between healthy human individuals. The data were produced by immunoSEQ multiplex PCR, yet TCRdb's version contains in-frame clones alone and is incomplete. Of 730,000 or so clones detected, more than 70% appear once; the ten largest clones hold approximately 2%. What was sequenced was memory CD4+ T cells sorted from blood. Stated subset: CD45RA-negative fraction. Receptors originate from a woman aged 30 to 39 in good health.

The V call is TRBV5-6, the J call TRBJ2-2, with 10 bases aligning to TRBD1. With V trimmed by 4 bases and J by 1 base, 4 bases remained unmatched. CDR3 length: 16 residues. Germline values: CDR1 SGHDT, CDR2 YYEEEE. In DNA form, the CDR3 reads TGTGCCAGCAGCCCCGGGACAGGGGTGAACACCGGGGAGCTGTTTTTT. It codes for CASSPGTGVNTGELFF.

The V gene is TRBV28, the J gene TRBJ2-2, with D possibly being TRBD2 (6 bases). Germline CDR1 MDHEN, CDR2 SYDVKM. CDR3 size: 16 residues. V lost 7 bases and J 3 bases, leaving 18 bases between the germline ends. As DNA, the CDR3 is TGTGCCAGCACCCCTGGGGATAGCGGTTACACCGGGGAGCTGTTTTTT. Protein sequence: CASTPGDSGYTGELFF.

As concerns this clone: This same CDR3 is encoded by further DNA sequences in the sample. The rearrangement links TRBV2 to TRBJ1-5; D ambiguous. This CDR3 comprises 14 residues. V was clipped by 2 bases and J by 2 bases, with 7 bases between them. Germline CDR1 reads SNHLY; CDR2 reads FYNNEI. CDR3 sequence: CASSERVGNQPQHF. DNA for the CDR3: TGTGCCAGCAGTGAACGGGTAGGCAATCAGCCCCAGCATTTT.

V gene TRBV7-9 combines with J gene TRBJ1-2, with TRBD1 identical over 7 bases. The V and J ends lost 1 base and 4 bases, in that order; junction bases with no gene match: 12. There are 17 residues in the CDR3. Per germline, CDR1 SEHNR and CDR2 FQNEAQ (reference sequence). This CDR3 reads CASSLGQGISGSYGYTF. Written as DNA, the CDR3 is TGTGCCAGCAGCTTAGGACAGGGCATCAGTGGTAGCTATGGCTACACCTTC.

The chain is built from TRBV5-4 and TRBJ2-1; 8 bases agree with TRBD1. Germline CDR1 reads SGHNT; CDR2 reads YYREEE (reference sequence). CDR3 size: 13 residues. V lost 6 bases to trimming and J lost 5 bases; unmatched junction nucleotides: 4. The DNA for the CDR3 is TGTGCCAGCACCGACAGGGGCCACAATGAGCAGTTCTTC. This gives the protein CASTDRGHNEQFF.

This clone has a single count. The rearrangement links TRBV6-5 to TRBJ2-2; D ambiguous. Germline loops: CDR1 MNHEY, CDR2 SVGAGI. The V end was cut by 2 bases, the J end by 1 base, with 8 bases between. CDR3 length: 15 amino acids. DNA of the CDR3: TGTGCCAGCAGTTACGGGCGGCAGAACACCGGGGAGCTGTTTTTT. It codes for CASSYGRQNTGELFF.

The V call is TRBV2, the J call TRBJ1-5; no definite D call. Germline loops: CDR1 SNHLY, CDR2 FYNNEI. This CDR3 contains 12 residues. Trimming took off 6 bases at V and 7 bases at J, with 10 bases between the two ends. CDR3 protein: CASRADKQPQHF. CDR3 sequence (DNA): TGTGCCAGCAGGGCAGACAAGCAGCCCCAGCATTTT.

The V and J genes are TRBV2 and TRBJ1-4; D is possibly TRBD1 (5 bases). CDR3 length equals 15 residues. Trimming pared 4 bases from V and 5 bases from J, leaving 14 bases between. Germline V gene data show CDR1 as SNHLY and CDR2 as FYNNEI. CDR3 in DNA: TGTGCCAGCAGTGGGAGGACATCGAGGAATGAAAAACTGTTTTTT. Protein product: CASSGRTSRNEKLFF.

This chain links TRBV9 with TRBJ1-3; D is unresolved. Germline V CDR1 and CDR2: SGDLS, YYNGEE. The germline V and J ends were trimmed by 0 bases and 5 bases, with 12 bases remaining between them. The CDR3 runs to 15 residues. This CDR3 reads CASSVGEAFRNTIYF. The CDR3, as DNA: TGTGCCAGCAGCGTAGGGGAGGCATTTAGAAACACCATATATTTT. The variable domain in full, with the rest retrieved from reference TRBV9 and TRBJ1-3, is DSGVTQTPKHLITATGQRVTLRCSPRSGDLSVYWYQQSLDQGLQFLIQYYNGEERAKGNILERFSAQQFPDLHSELNLSSLELGDSALYFCASSVGEAFRNTIYFGEGSWLTVV.

As for this clone: Other nucleotide sequences in the sample specify the same CDR3. This chain joins TRBV28 and TRBJ1-2; D remains unclear. CDR1 MDHEN and CDR2 SYDVKM come from the germline V gene. CDR3 size: 13 residues. Trimming stripped 1 base from V and 1 base from J, with 4 bases between. DNA for the CDR3: TGTGCCAGCAGTTTATCACTTAACTATGGCTACACCTTC. This encodes CASSLSLNYGYTF.

This clone was recorded only once. The CDR3 sequence: CASSPGLGNTIYF. The CDR3, as DNA: TGTGCCAGCTCCCCCGGGCTTGGAAACACCATATATTTT. The V gene is TRBV18, the J gene TRBJ1-3, with D unclear. CDR1 is KGHSH and CDR2 is LQKENI in the germline V gene. V lost 6 bases and J lost 3, with 9 bases in between. CDR3 size: 13 residues.

The J gene is TRBJ2-5, the V gene TRBV27; TRBD1 might be the D (6 bases). V lost 3 bases and J lost 8, with 13 bases in between. CDR1 MNHEY and CDR2 SMNVEV come from the germline V gene (reference sequence). This CDR3 has 13 residues. The chain's CDR3 is CASSFQAGVTQYF. CDR3 DNA sequence: TGTGCCAGCAGTTTTCAAGCAGGGGTAACCCAGTACTTC.

The chain couples TRBV5-1 to TRBJ2-3, with a tentative D call TRBD1 (5 bases). The germline V gene has CDR1 SGHRS and CDR2 YFSETQ. The V gene lost 6 bases and the J gene lost 6 bases, with 17 bases spanning the gap. The CDR3 is 14 residues long. The CDR3 sequence is CASKDSAFADTQYF. The CDR3 DNA reads as TGCGCCAGCAAAGACAGCGCCTTTGCGGATACGCAGTATTTT.

This clone came up a few times. The CDR3 DNA reads TGTGCCTGGAGGACAGGGCTTTTATCCTACGAGCAGTACTTC. This translates into CAWRTGLLSYEQYF. This chain connects TRBV30 to TRBJ2-7, with 7 nucleotides matching TRBD1. Germline trimming cut 3 bases from V and 1 base from J; bases unmatched to any gene: 6. The CDR3 is 14 amino acids. The germline V gene encodes CDR1 GTSNPN and CDR2 SVGIG (reference sequence). Supplemented by reference TRBV30 and TRBJ2-7, the full variable domain reads SQTIHQWPATLVQPVGSPLSLECTVEGTSNPNLYWYRQAAGRGLQLLFYSVGIGQISSEVPQNLSASRPQDRQFILSSKKLLLSDSGFYLCAWRTGLLSYEQYFGPGTRLTVT.

J is TRBJ2-6 and V is TRBV28, with D maybe TRBD1 (6 bases). Germline V gene lookup returns CDR1 MDHEN and CDR2 SYDVKM. The CDR3 spans 16 residues. Trimming took 2 bases from V and 4 from J, leaving 12 bases between them. CDR3 sequence reads: CASSLIWGTGANVLTF. The CDR3 DNA follows: TGTGCCAGCAGTTTAATTTGGGGGACAGGGGCCAACGTCCTGACTTTC.